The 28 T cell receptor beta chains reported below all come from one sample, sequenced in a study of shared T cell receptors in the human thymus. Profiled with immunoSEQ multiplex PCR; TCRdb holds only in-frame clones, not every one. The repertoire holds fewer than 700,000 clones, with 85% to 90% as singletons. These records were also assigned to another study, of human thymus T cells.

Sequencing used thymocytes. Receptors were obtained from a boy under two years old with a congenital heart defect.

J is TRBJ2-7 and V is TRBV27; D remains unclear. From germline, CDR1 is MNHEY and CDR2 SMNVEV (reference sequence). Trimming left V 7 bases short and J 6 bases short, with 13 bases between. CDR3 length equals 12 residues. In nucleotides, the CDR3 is TGTGCCAGCACCGCCCCGGTTGGCGAGCAGTACTTC. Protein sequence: CASTAPVGEQYF.

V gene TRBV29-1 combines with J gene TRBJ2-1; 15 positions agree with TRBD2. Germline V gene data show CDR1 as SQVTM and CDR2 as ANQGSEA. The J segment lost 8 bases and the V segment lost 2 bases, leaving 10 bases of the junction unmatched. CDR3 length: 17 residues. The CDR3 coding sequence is TGCAGCGTTGAAACCCGGACTAGCGGGAGGGCCAAGGATGAGCAGTTCTTC. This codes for CSVETRTSGRAKDEQFF.

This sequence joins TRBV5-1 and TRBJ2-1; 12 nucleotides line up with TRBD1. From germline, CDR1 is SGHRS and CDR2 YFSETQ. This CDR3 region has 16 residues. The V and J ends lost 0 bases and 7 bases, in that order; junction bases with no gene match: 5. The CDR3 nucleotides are TGCGCCAGCAGCTTGGCCTGGGACAGGGGGCTTAATGAGCAGTTCTTC. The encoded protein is CASSLAWDRGLNEQFF.

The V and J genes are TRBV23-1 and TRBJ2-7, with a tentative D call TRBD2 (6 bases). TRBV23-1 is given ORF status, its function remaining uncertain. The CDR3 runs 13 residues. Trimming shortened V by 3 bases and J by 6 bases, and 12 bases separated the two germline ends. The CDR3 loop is CASSHPTSLEQYF. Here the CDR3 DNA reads TGCGCCAGCAGTCACCCGACTAGTCTCGAGCAGTACTTC.

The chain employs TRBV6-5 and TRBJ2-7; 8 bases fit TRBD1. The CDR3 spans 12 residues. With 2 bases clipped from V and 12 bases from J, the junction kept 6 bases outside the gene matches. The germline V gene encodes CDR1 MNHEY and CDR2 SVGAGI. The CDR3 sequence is CASSYRTGIRYF. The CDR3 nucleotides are TGTGCCAGCAGTTACAGGACAGGGATACGGTACTTC.

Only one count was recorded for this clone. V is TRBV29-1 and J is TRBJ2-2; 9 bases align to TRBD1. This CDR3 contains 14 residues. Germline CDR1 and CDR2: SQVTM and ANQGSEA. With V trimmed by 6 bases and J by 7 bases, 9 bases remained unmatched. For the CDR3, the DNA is TGCAGCGTGGAATACAGGGGGCGCGACGGGGAGCTGTTTTTT. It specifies CSVEYRGRDGELFF.

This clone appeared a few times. Written as DNA, the CDR3 is TGTGCCAGCTCACCACTCCACAGGGGAGCTAACTATGGCTACACCTTC. As protein: CASSPLHRGANYGYTF. The V gene is TRBV18, the J gene TRBJ1-2; 7 nucleotides agree with TRBD1. The CDR3 runs to 16 residues. In germline, CDR1 is KGHSH, CDR2 LQKENI. V dropped 1 base and J dropped 0; count of bases not matched to a gene: 5.

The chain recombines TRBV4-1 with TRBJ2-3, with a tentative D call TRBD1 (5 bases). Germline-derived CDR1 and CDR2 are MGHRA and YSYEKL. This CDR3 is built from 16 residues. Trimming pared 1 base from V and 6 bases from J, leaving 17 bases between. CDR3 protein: CASSQADSLVGDTQYF. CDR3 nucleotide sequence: TGCGCCAGCAGCCAAGCCGACAGCCTAGTCGGCGATACGCAGTATTTT.

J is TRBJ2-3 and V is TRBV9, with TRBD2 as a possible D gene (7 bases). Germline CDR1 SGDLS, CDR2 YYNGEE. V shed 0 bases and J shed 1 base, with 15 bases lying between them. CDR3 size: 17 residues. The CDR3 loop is CASSVVRWEGGTDTQYF. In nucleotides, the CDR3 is TGTGCCAGCAGCGTAGTACGGTGGGAGGGGGGCACAGATACGCAGTATTTT.

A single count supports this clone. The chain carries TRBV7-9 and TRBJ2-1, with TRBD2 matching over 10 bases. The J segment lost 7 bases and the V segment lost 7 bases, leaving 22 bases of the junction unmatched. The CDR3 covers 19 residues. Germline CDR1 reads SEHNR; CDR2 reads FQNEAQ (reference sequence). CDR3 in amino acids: CASTPGPNGSGRAENEQFF. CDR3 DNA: TGTGCCAGCACCCCAGGCCCGAATGGCAGCGGGAGGGCCGAGAATGAGCAGTTCTTC.

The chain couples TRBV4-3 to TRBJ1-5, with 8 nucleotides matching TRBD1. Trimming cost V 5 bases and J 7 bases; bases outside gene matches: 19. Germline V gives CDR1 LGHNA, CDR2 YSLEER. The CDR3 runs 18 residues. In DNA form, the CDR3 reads TGCGCCAGCAGCTCCCGGGACAGGCCAGGAGTGAAGAGGCAGCCCCAGCATTTT. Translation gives CASSSRDRPGVKRQPQHF.

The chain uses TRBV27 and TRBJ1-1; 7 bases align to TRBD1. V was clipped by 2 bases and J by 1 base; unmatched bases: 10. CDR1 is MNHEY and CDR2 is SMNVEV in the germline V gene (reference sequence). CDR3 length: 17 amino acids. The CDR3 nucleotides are TGTGCCAGCAGTTTAGGACCAGACAGGGCTGGGAACACTGAAGCTTTCTTT. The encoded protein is CASSLGPDRAGNTEAFF.

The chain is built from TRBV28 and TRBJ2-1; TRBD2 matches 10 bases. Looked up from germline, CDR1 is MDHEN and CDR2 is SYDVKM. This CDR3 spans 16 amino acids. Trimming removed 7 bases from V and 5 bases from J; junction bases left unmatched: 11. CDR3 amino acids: CASKSQSGRAHNEQFF. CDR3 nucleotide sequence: TGTGCCAGCAAGTCCCAGAGCGGGAGGGCGCACAATGAGCAGTTCTTC. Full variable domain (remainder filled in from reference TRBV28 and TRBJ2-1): DVKVTQSSRYLVKRTGEKVFLECVQDMDHENMFWYRQDPGLGLRLIYFSYDVKMKEKGDIPEGYSVSREKKERFSLILESASTNQTSMYLCASKSQSGRAHNEQFFGPGTRLTVL.

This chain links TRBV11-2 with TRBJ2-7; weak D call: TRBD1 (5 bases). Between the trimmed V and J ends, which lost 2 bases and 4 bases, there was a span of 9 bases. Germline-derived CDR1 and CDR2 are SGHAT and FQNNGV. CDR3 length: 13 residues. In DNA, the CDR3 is TGTGCCAGCAGCTTAAGCAGGGTTTACGAGCAGTACTTC. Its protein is CASSLSRVYEQYF.

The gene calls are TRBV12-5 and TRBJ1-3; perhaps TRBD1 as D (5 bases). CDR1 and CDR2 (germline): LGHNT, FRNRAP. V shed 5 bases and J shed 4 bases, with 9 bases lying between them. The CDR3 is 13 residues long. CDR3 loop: CASGPRVGNTIYF. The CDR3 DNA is TGTGCTAGTGGTCCCAGGGTCGGAAACACCATATATTTT.

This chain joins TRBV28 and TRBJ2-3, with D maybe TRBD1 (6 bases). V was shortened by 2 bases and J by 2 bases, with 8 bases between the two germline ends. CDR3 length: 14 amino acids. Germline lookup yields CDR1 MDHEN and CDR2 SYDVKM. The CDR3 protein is CASSLRTVTDTQYF. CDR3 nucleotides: TGTGCCAGCAGTTTAAGGACAGTCACAGATACGCAGTATTTT.

The CDR3 DNA follows: TGTGCCAGCAGCTTAGGACGGGACAAGGAGGTGAGGGAGACCCAGTACTTC. Translating gives CASSLGRDKEVRETQYF. The genes are TRBV11-2 and TRBJ2-5; perhaps TRBD1 as D (6 bases). V dropped 1 base and J dropped 5 bases, with 20 bases sitting between them. Germline CDR1 is SGHAT and CDR2 is FQNNGV. The length of the CDR3 is 17 residues.

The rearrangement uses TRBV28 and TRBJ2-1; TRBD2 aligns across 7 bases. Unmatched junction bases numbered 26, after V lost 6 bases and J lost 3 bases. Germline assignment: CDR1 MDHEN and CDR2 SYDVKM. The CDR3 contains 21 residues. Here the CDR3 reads CASSLEGTFRCWRENYNEQFF. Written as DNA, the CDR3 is TGTGCCAGCAGCTTAGAAGGGACTTTCCGTTGCTGGCGGGAGAACTACAATGAGCAGTTCTTC.

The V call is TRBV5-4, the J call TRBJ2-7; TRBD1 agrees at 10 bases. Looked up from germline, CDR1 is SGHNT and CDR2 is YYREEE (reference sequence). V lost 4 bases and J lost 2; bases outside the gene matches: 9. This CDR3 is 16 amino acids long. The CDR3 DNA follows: TGTGCCAGCAGCAACCCGGGACAGGGGACCACCTACGAGCAGTACTTC. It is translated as CASSNPGQGTTYEQYF.

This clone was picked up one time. As DNA, the CDR3 is TGCGCCAGCAGCCAAGCTTCAATCTTGGGCGGCTACACCTTC. Translating it yields CASSQASILGGYTF. The genes are TRBV4-3 and TRBJ1-2, with D hard to call. The germline CDR1 and CDR2 sequences are LGHNA and YSLEER. The length of the CDR3 is 14 residues. The V end lost 1 base, the J end lost 8 bases, and 14 bases lay between the germline ends.

In DNA, the CDR3 is TGTGCCAGCAGCTTATTGACTAGCGGAAACGAGCAGTACTTC. Amino acid sequence: CASSLLTSGNEQYF. The rearrangement joins TRBV13 to TRBJ2-7; TRBD2 aligns across 9 bases. The CDR3 has 14 residues. Germline CDR1 is PRHDT and CDR2 is FYEKMQ (reference sequence). The junction had 4 bases not matched to a gene; V was cut back by 2 bases and J by 5 bases.

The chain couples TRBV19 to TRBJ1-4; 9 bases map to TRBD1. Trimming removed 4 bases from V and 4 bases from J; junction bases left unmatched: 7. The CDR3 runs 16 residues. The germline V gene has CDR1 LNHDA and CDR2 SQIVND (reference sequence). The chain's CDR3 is CASSTSGGQGNEKLFF. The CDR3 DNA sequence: TGTGCCAGTAGTACCTCCGGGGGACAGGGTAATGAAAAACTGTTTTTT.

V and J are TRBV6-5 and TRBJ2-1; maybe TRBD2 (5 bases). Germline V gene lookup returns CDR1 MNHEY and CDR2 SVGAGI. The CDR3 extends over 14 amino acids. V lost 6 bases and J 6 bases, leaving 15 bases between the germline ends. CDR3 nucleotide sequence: TGTGCCAGCAGCCAAGGACTTTTCCCCAATGAGCAGTTCTTC. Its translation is CASSQGLFPNEQFF.

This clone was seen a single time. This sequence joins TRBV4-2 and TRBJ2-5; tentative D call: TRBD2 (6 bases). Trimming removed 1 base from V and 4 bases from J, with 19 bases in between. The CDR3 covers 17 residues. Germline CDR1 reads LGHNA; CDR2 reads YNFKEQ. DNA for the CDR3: TGTGCCAGCAGCCAAGCGTTTGAGTCCGGGACTGGAGAGACCCAGTACTTC. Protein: CASSQAFESGTGETQYF.

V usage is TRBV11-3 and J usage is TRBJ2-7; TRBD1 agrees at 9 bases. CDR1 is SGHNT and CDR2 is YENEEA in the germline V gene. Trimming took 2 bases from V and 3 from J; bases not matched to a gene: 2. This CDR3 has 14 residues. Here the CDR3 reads CASSLRDRVYEQYF. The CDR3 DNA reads TGTGCCAGCAGCTTAAGGGACAGGGTCTACGAGCAGTACTTC.

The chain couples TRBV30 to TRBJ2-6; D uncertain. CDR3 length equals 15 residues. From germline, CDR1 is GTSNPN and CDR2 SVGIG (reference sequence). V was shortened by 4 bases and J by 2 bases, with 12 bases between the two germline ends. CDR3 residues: CAWTLLEPGANVLTF. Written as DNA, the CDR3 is TGTGCCTGGACCCTCCTAGAACCTGGGGCCAACGTCCTGACTTTC. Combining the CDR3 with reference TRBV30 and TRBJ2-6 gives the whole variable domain SQTIHQWPATLVQPVGSPLSLECTVEGTSNPNLYWYRQAAGRGLQLLFYSVGIGQISSEVPQNLSASRPQDRQFILSSKKLLLSDSGFYLCAWTLLEPGANVLTFGAGSRLTVL.

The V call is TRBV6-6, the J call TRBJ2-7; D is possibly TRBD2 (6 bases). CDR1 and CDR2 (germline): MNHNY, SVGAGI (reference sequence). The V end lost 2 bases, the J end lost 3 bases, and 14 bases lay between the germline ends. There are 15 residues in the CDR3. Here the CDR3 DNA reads TGTGCCAGCAGTTACGGACCTAGCGCGCACTACGAGCAGTACTTC. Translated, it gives CASSYGPSAHYEQYF.

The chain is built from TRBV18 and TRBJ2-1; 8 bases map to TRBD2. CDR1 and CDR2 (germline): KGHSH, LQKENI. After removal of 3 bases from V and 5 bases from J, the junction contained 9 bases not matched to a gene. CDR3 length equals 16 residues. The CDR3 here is CASSPRGTSGDNEQFF. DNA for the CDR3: TGTGCCAGCTCACCTCGTGGAACTAGCGGTGACAATGAGCAGTTCTTC.